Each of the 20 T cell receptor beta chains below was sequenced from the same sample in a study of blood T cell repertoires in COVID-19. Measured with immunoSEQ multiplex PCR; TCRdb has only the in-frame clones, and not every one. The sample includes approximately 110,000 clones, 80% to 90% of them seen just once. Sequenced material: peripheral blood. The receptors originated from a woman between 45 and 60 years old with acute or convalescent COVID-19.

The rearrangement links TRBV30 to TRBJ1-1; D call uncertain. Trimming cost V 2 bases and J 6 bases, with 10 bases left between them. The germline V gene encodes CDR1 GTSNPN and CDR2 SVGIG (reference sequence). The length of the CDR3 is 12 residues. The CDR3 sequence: CAWSNQISEAFF. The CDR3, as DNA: TGTGCCTGGAGTAACCAGATCTCTGAAGCTTTCTTT.

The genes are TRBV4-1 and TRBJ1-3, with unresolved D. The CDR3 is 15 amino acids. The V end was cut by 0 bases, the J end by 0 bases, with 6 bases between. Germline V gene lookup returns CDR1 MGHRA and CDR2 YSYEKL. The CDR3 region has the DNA TGCGCCAGCAGCCAAGAGTACAGCTCTGGAAACACCATATATTTT. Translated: CASSQEYSSGNTIYF.

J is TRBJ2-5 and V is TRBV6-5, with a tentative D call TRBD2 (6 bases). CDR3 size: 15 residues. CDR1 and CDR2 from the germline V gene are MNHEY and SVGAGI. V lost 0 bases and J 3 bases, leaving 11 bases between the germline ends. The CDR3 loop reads CASSYSGGDKETQYF. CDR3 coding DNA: TGTGCCAGCAGTTACTCTGGAGGGGATAAAGAGACCCAGTACTTC.

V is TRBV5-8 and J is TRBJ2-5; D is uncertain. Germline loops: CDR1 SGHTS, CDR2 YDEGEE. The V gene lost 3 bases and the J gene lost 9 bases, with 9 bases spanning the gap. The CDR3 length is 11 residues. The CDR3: CASSSHPAQYF. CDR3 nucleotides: TGTGCCAGCAGCTCTCACCCGGCCCAGTACTTC.

The CDR3 nucleotides are TGTGCCAGTAGTAGCGGGGGGAGCACAGATACGCAGTATTTT. The encoded protein is CASSSGGSTDTQYF. J is TRBJ2-3 and V is TRBV19; 8 bases map to TRBD2. Unmatched junction bases numbered 0, after V lost 4 bases and J lost 0 bases. Germline CDR1 LNHDA, CDR2 SQIVND (reference sequence). The CDR3 consists of 14 residues.

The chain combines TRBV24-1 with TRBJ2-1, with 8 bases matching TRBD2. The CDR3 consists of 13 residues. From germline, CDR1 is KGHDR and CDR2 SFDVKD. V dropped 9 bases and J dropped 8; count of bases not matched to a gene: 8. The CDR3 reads CATEIAGRDEQFF. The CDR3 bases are TGTGCCACCGAGATAGCGGGGAGGGATGAGCAGTTCTTC.

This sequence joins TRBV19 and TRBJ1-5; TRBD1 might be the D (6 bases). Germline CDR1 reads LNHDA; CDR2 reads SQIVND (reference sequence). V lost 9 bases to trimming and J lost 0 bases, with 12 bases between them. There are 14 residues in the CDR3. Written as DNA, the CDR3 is TGTGCCAGATGGGGGACAACTAGCAATCAGCCCCAGCATTTT. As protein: CARWGTTSNQPQHF.

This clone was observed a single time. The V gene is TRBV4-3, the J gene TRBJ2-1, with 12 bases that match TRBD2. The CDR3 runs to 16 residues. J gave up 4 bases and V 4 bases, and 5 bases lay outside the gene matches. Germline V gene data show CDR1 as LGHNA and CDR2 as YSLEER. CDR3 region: CASSLGLAGRYNEQFF. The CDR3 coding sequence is TGCGCCAGCAGCCTCGGACTAGCGGGAAGATACAATGAGCAGTTCTTC.

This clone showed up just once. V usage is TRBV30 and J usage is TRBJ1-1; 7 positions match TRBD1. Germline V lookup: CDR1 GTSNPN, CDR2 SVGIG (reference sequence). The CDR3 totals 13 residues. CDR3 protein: CALQGHMNTEAFF. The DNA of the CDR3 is TGTGCTCTACAGGGGCACATGAACACTGAAGCTTTCTTT. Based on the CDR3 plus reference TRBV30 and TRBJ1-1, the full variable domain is SQTIHQWPATLVQPVGSPLSLECTVEGTSNPNLYWYRQAAGRGLQLLFYSVGIGQISSEVPQNLSASRPQDRQFILSSKKLLLSDSGFYLCALQGHMNTEAFFGQGTRLTVV.

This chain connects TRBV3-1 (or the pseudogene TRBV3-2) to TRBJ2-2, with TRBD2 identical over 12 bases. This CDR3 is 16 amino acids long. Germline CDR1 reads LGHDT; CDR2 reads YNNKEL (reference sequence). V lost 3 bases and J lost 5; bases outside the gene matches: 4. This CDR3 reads CASSQLAGGRTGELFF. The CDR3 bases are TGTGCCAGCAGCCAGCTAGCGGGAGGGAGAACCGGGGAGCTGTTTTTT.

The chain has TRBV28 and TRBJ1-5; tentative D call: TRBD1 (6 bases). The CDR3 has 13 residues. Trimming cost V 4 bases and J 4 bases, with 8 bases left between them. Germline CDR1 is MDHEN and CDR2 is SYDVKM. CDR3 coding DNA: TGTGCCAGCAGTTGGACAGAGAATCAGCCCCAGCATTTT. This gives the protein CASSWTENQPQHF.

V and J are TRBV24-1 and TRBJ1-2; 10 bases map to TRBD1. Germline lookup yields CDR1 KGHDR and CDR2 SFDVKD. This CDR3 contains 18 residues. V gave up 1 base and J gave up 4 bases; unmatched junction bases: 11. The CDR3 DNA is TGTGCCACCAGTGATTTCGGGACAGGGGACCCCCTAGGCTATGGCTACACCTTC. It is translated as CATSDFGTGDPLGYGYTF.

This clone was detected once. The CDR3 loop is CAGATGHANYGYTF. The CDR3 DNA reads TGTGCCGGGGCGACAGGGCATGCTAACTATGGCTACACCTTC. The V call is TRBV28, the J call TRBJ1-2; 7 nucleotides match TRBD1. The CDR3 spans 14 residues. Germline loops: CDR1 MDHEN, CDR2 SYDVKM. Trimming removed 11 bases from V and 0 bases from J; junction bases left unmatched: 9.

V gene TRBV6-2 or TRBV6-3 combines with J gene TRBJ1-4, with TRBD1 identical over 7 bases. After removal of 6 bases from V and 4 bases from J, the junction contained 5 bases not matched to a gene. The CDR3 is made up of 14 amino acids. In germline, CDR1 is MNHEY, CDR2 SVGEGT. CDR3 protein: CASSSGTVNEKLFF. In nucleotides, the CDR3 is TGTGCCAGCAGCTCCGGGACAGTTAATGAAAAACTGTTTTTT.

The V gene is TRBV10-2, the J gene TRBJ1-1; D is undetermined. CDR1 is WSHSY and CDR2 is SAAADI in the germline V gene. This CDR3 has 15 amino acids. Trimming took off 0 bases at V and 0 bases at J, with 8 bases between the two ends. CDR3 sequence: CASSESGGMNTEAFF. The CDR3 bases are TGCGCCAGCAGTGAGTCTGGCGGCATGAACACTGAAGCTTTCTTT.

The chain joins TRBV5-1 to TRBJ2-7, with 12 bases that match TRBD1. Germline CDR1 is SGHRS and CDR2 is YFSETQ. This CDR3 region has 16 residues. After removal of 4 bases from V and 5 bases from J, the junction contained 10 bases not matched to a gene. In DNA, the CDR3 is TGCGCCAGCAGCCCCAGGGCCGGGACAGGGGGCCACGAGCAGTACTTC. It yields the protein CASSPRAGTGGHEQYF.

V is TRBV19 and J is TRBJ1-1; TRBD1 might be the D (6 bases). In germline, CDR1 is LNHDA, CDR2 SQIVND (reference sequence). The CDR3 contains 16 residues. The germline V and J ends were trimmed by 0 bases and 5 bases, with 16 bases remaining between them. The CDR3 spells CASSIDILQGMTEAFF. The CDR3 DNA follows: TGTGCCAGTAGTATAGATATTCTTCAGGGGATGACTGAAGCTTTCTTT.

The CDR3 nucleotides are TGCGCCAGCAGCTCTGAATATCAATTTGGGGGCGCTTACTATGGCTACACCTTC. Translation gives CASSSEYQFGGAYYGYTF. This sequence joins TRBV5-1 and TRBJ1-2; TRBD1 might be the D (6 bases). The CDR3 is made up of 18 amino acids. Deletions cut 3 bases from V and 3 bases from J, with 24 bases between. Germline lookup yields CDR1 SGHRS and CDR2 YFSETQ.

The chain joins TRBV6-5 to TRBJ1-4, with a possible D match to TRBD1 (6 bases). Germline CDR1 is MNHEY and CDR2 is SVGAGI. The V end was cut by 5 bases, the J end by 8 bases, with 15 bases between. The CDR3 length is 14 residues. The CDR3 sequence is CASSLFRGREKLFF. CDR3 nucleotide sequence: TGTGCCAGCAGTCTATTCAGGGGCCGGGAAAAACTGTTTTTT.

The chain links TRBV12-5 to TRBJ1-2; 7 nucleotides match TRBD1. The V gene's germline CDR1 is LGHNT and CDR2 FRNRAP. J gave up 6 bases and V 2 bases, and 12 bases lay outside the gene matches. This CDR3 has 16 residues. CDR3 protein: CASGLIRQGRMNGYTF. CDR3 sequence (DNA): TGTGCTAGTGGTTTGATCCGACAGGGTAGAATGAATGGCTACACCTTC.